These 14 T cell receptor beta chains originate from one sample sequenced in a study of T-cell reconstitution after alpha-beta-depleted transplantation in children. Researchers prepared the TCRbeta library using unique molecular identifiers, the study reports. TCRdb passed the PCR reads through MiXCR, listing each CDR3 protein once. Among about a million distinct CDR3 sequences listed, roughly 29% were seen once. Sequenced here: PBMCs, mostly from graft donor cells, sampled 360 days after TCRalphabeta/CD19-depleted stem cell transplant. The receptors originated from a boy under two years old who had a stem cell transplant for SCID, so the T cells may come from the graft donor.

This chain connects TRBV2 to TRBJ2-5; D assignment may be TRBD1 or TRBD2 (7 bases each). CDR1 is SNHLY and CDR2 is FYNNEI in the germline V gene. The CDR3 is 15 residues long. With 6 bases removed from V and 2 bases from J, the gap between germline ends came to 16 bases. This CDR3 reads CASRDQGGTQETQYF. As DNA, the CDR3 is TGTGCCAGCAGGGATCAGGGGGGGACACAAGAGACCCAGTACTTC.

The chain links TRBV4-3 to TRBJ1-3; D is unresolved. The CDR3 length is 12 residues. Per the germline V gene, CDR1 is LGHNA and CDR2 is YSLEER. V gave up 4 bases and J gave up 8 bases, with 9 bases separating them. The chain's CDR3 is CASSPPGDTIYF. The CDR3, as DNA: TGCGCCAGCAGCCCCCCGGGAGACACCATATATTTT.

This chain uses TRBV29-1 with TRBJ2-1; D may be TRBD2 (6 bases). Deletions cut 7 bases from V and 5 bases from J, with 6 bases between. The CDR3 is 10 residues long. Per germline, CDR1 SQVTM and CDR2 ANQGSEA. DNA for the CDR3: TGCAGCGGGGGGGACAATGAGCAGTTCTTC. Translated, it gives CSGGDNEQFF.

This clonotype came up a few times. The chain employs TRBV6-1 and TRBJ1-1, with D unresolved. The CDR3 has 13 amino acids. Trimming left V 1 base short and J 9 bases short, with 12 bases between. Looked up from germline, CDR1 is MNHNS and CDR2 is SASEGT. CDR3: CASSEEVRAKAFF. DNA for the CDR3: TGTGCCAGCAGTGAAGAGGTGCGGGCGAAAGCTTTCTTT.

The chain is built from TRBV25-1 and TRBJ2-1; 7 nucleotides align to TRBD2. V was pared by 5 bases and J by 0 bases, with 7 bases of the junction left unmatched. This CDR3 is built from 16 residues. Germline V lookup: CDR1 MGHDK, CDR2 SYGVNS. Here the CDR3 DNA reads TGTGCCAGCAGTCCCCCCGGGGGGAACTCCTACAATGAGCAGTTCTTC. Its translation is CASSPPGGNSYNEQFF.

V and J are TRBV5-5 and TRBJ1-1; 8 nucleotides match TRBD1. The CDR3 is made up of 14 amino acids. CDR1 is SGHKS, CDR2 YYEKEE, per germline (reference sequence). The J segment lost 3 bases and the V segment lost 3 bases, leaving 4 bases of the junction unmatched. CDR3: CASSWSGQDTEAFF. For the CDR3, the DNA is TGTGCCAGCAGCTGGTCGGGACAGGACACTGAAGCTTTCTTT. Using reference TRBV5-5 and TRBJ1-1 for the parts outside the CDR3, the full variable domain is DAGVTQSPTHLIKTRGQQVTLRCSPISGHKSVSWYQQVLGQGPQFIFQYYEKEERGRGNFPDRFSARQFPNYSSELNVNALLLGDSALYLCASSWSGQDTEAFFGQGTRLTVV.

The rearrangement uses TRBV7-3 and TRBJ2-1; maybe TRBD2 (5 bases). V shed 1 base and J shed 8 bases, with 9 bases lying between them. The CDR3 is 13 amino acids. Germline V lookup: CDR1 SGHTA, CDR2 FQGTGA. CDR3 in DNA: TGTGCCAGCAGCTTAAGATCCGGGGATGAGCAGTTCTTC. Amino acids: CASSLRSGDEQFF.

The rearrangement uses TRBV6-1 and TRBJ2-7; 9 bases align to TRBD2. Germline CDR1 is MNHNS and CDR2 is SASEGT. The trim removed 6 bases at V and 7 bases at J, leaving 13 bases unmatched. The CDR3 runs to 15 residues. CDR3 nucleotide sequence: TGTGCCAGCAGCCGCCGACTAGCGGAACGGCAGGAGCAGTACTTC. This codes for CASSRRLAERQEQYF.

This rearrangement joins TRBV12-3 or TRBV12-4 to TRBJ2-3, with a possible D match to TRBD2 (7 bases). Between the trimmed V and J ends, which lost 1 base and 1 base, there was a span of 12 bases. This CDR3 is built from 16 residues. CDR3 amino acids: CASSLEGRGGTDTQYF. The CDR3 DNA sequence: TGTGCCAGCAGTTTAGAAGGGAGGGGGGGCACAGATACGCAGTATTTT.

The chain links TRBV5-1 to TRBJ2-2; D unclear. The CDR3 runs to 15 residues. V was shortened by 6 bases and J by 6 bases, with 18 bases between the two germline ends. Per germline, CDR1 SGHRS and CDR2 YFSETQ. CDR3 sequence reads: CASTPEPKVAGELFF. The CDR3 nucleotides are TGCGCCAGCACTCCCGAACCCAAGGTAGCCGGGGAGCTGTTTTTT.

The gene calls are TRBV2 and TRBJ2-7; 7 nucleotides align to TRBD1. The CDR3 length is 12 residues. Per the germline V gene, CDR1 is SNHLY and CDR2 is FYNNEI. CDR3 loop: CAGGRWTLEQYF. The CDR3 coding sequence is TGTGCAGGGGGCAGGTGGACTTTGGAGCAGTACTTC.

This clonotype has only a few counts. This chain joins TRBV7-2 and TRBJ2-1; D perhaps matches TRBD1 (5 bases). CDR3 length: 13 residues. Trimming shortened V by 3 bases and J by 3 bases, and 6 bases separated the two germline ends. Germline V CDR1 and CDR2: SGHTA, FQGNSA. CDR3 in amino acids: CASSLTVYNEQFF. CDR3 nucleotide sequence: TGTGCCAGCAGCTTGACAGTCTACAATGAGCAGTTCTTC.

The chain has TRBV7-2 and TRBJ1-2; TRBD1 matches at 8 bases. The CDR3 spans 15 residues. Trimming cost V 3 bases and J 2 bases; bases outside gene matches: 5. Germline V gene sequence: CDR1 SGHTA, CDR2 FQGNSA. The CDR3 bases are TGTGCCAGCAGCTTTCCCCGGACAGGGAACTATGGCTACACCTTC. Encoded protein: CASSFPRTGNYGYTF.

This clonotype occurred a few times. The CDR3 protein is CASSLEESGRVNQETQYF. The CDR3 bases are TGTGCCAGCAGCTTAGAAGAAAGCGGCAGGGTGAATCAAGAGACCCAGTACTTC. The J gene is TRBJ2-5, the V gene TRBV11-1, with D perhaps being TRBD1 or TRBD2 (5 bases each). This CDR3 comprises 18 residues. Deletions cut 1 base from V and 2 bases from J, with 20 bases between. Germline V gene lookup returns CDR1 SGHAT and CDR2 FQDESV (reference sequence).